This T cell receptor (beta chain) was obtained from a study of Graves' ophthalmopathy and Graves' hyperthyroidism (dated 2018 in TCRdb). Turning to the overall study: Peripheral blood samples were taken at the time of initial diagnosis, before any treatment was given. The study used TCR beta repertoire signatures to distinguish Graves' ophthalmopathy from Graves' hyperthyroidism and to predict progression to ophthalmopathy. In total, 135 blood samples were TCR-sequenced: under 45 ophthalmopathy, some 80 hyperthyroidism and about 17 hyperthyroidism-to-ophthalmopathy patients. In five or six hyperthyroidism patients, the T-cell repertoire of thyroid tissue was compared with the T-cell repertoire of blood. After sampling, hyperthyroidism patients received methimazole starting at 30 mg daily, and ophthalmopathy patients received high-dose intravenous methylprednisolone. A discovery set of 95 to 100 patients (43 ophthalmopathy, some 58 stable hyperthyroidism) was enrolled to explore V-J signatures distinguishing ophthalmopathy from hyperthyroidism. The 95 to 100 discovery patients were randomly divided into training and test sets at a 7:3 ratio. An independent validation cohort was composed of roughly 19 hyperthyroidism patients and roughly 16 patients who later progressed from hyperthyroidism to ophthalmopathy. The full study reports these points: In validation, the model predicted ophthalmopathy progression with 70.59% sensitivity and around 72% specificity; fewer than 15 predicted patients were CT-confirmed with GO in a median of around 6.5 months. Sample size was not statistically predetermined, and group allocation was not concealed from the investigators. In cross-validation, the 13-signature model distinguished ophthalmopathy from stable hyperthyroidism with 85% to 90% sensitivity and about 84% specificity, and in the test set the corresponding values were roughly 78% and 74%. Most expanded thyroid clonotypes with frequency above 0.001 were also detected in blood, suggesting blood repertoires may reflect the thyroid immune response.

The germline V gene yields KGHSH for CDR1 and LQKENI for CDR2. The V and J ends are trimmed by 2 bases and 5 bases, leaving 15 bases between them. The CDR3 goes from the cysteine to the phenylalanine over 15 residues. The kept DNA is CDR3 alone, 45 bases in frame from the first base. This clonotype was recorded many times. Its specific antigen is unknown. Base qualities are not provided; no much larger clone lies one nucleotide away. TCR beta CDR3 regions were amplified from RNA transcripts for repertoire sequencing. The first round was an RT-PCR using HTBI primers with the Qiagen OneStep RT-PCR kit, and this first round was followed by a second-round multiplex PCR, then size selection and purification. Sequencing of the libraries was carried out on an Illumina HiSeq2000 in paired-end mode with 100 bp reads. From the authors' description of their analysis: SOAPnuke was used to process the reads, removing any read that contained adapters or uncalled bases, had a mean Phred below 15, or lacked an exact match to the constant primer or identifier. High-quality paired reads were merged with COPE v1.2.5. Unique nucleotide sequences were defined as clonotypes and aligned to IMGT TRB V, D and J references using MiTCR v1.1. Analysis was restricted to V-J combinations with a frequency above 0.0001, which covered 99% to 99.2% of repertoires. A TCR clonal expansion and chaos score per V-J combination was defined as the ratio of F50 clonal expansion to chaos observed in the TCRdist matrix. Welch's t-statistics and random forest were used to reduce features to about 13 V-J combinations, which were fed into a naive Bayes classifier. The similarity between thyroid and blood repertoires was quantified using the Morisita-Horn index. TCRdb handled the public reads itself, with Q25 trimming in fastp and clone calling in MiXCR, and kept productive beta chains. For every CDR3 protein sequence, its rows merge into one entry that carries the most common genes and DNA. TCRdb's processing, not the study's, gives the V and J calls here. In this sample the table shows around 400,000 distinct CDR3 sequences, around 20% of which occur a single time. In total, the top ten clones hold roughly 3% of the sample.

A patient counted as having stable hyperthyroidism if there was no progression to ophthalmopathy within 18 months of follow-up. Hyperthyroidism patients were newly diagnosed, were aged 18 to 65 years, and had a disease duration under 2 months. Patients were excluded if they had other autoimmune diseases, uncontrolled infections, pregnancy or lactation. Diagnosis relied on clinical symptoms, serum thyroxine, TRAb, thyroid ultrasound and orbital computed tomography. Ficoll-Paque density gradient centrifugation was used to isolate PBMCs from 10 ml of fresh peripheral blood. Total RNA was extracted using Trizol reagent, and RNA quality was checked on an Agilent 2100 Bioanalyzer.

In this chain, TRBV18 is recombined with TRBJ1-2; the D segment could be TRBD1, given 5 matching bases. The receptor comes from a young woman with stable Graves' hyperthyroidism. Donor details come from another sample of the same person, matched by shared clones. The specimen sequenced was peripheral blood. CDR3 region: CASSPSGDWGYGYTF. The DNA sequence reads TGTGCCAGCTCACCATCCGGGGACTGGGGATATGGCTACACCTTC.